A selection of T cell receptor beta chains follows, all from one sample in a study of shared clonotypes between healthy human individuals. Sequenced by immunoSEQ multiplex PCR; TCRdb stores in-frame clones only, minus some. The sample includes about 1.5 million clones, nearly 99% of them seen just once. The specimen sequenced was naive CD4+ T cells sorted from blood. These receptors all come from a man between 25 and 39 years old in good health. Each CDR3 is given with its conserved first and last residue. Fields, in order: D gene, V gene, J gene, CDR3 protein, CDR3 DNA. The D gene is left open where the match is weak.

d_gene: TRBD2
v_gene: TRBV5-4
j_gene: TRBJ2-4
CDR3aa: CASSDEAGGAKNIQYF
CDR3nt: TGTGCCAGCAGCGACGAAGCGGGAGGGGCCAAAAACATTCAGTACTTC

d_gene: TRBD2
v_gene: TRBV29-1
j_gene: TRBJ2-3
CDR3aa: CSVRAGGGLWSDTQYF
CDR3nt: TGCAGCGTGCGAGCGGGAGGGGGACTGTGGTCAGATACGCAGTATTTT

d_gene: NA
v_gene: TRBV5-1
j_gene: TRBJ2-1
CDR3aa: CASSLDPGANEQFF
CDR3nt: TGCGCCAGCAGCTTGGATCCAGGAGCCAATGAGCAGTTCTTC

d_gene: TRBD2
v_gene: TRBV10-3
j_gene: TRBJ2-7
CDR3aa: CAISTSGTQSYEQYF
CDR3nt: TGTGCCATCAGTACTAGCGGGACGCAATCCTACGAGCAGTACTTC

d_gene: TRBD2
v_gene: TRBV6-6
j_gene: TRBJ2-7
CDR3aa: CASSYGGGRYEQYF
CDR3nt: TGTGCCAGCAGTTACGGCGGGGGGCGGTACGAGCAGTACTTC

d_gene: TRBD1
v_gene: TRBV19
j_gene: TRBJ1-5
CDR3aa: CASSAGTDPGHQPQHF
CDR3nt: TGTGCCAGTAGTGCCGGGACAGACCCAGGACATCAGCCCCAGCATTTT

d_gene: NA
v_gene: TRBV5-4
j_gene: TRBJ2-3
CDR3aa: CASSLEVTDTQYF
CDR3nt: TGTGCCAGCAGCTTGGAGGTAACAGATACGCAGTATTTT

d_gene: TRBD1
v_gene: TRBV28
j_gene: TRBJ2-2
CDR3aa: CASVDRGAYTGELFF
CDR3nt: TGTGCCAGCGTGGACAGGGGTGCGTACACCGGGGAGCTGTTTTTT

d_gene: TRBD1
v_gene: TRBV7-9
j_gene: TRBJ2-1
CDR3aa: CASSFPGQGANNEQFF
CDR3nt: TGTGCCAGCAGCTTCCCTGGACAGGGGGCGAACAATGAGCAGTTCTTC

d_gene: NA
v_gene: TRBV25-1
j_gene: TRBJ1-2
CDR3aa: CASRRRGHLANYGYTF
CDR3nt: TGTGCCAGCAGACGGCGGGGGCACTTAGCTAACTATGGCTACACCTTC

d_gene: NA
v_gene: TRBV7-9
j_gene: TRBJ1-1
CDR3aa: CASSSFPGSGTEAFF
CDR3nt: TGTGCCAGCAGTTCCTTCCCGGGTTCCGGCACTGAAGCTTTCTTT

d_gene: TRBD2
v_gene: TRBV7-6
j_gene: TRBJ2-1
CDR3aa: CASSLVTSGIVSYNEQFF
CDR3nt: TGTGCCAGCAGCTTAGTGACTAGCGGGATAGTGTCCTACAATGAGCAGTTCTTC

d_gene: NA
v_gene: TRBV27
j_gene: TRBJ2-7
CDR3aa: CASSRQARYEQYF
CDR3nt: TGTGCCAGCAGCCGACAGGCCAGGTACGAGCAGTACTTC

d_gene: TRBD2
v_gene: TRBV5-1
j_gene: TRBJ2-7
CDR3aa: CASSSIAGVFEQYF
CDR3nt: TGCGCCAGCAGCTCGATAGCGGGGGTATTCGAGCAGTACTTC